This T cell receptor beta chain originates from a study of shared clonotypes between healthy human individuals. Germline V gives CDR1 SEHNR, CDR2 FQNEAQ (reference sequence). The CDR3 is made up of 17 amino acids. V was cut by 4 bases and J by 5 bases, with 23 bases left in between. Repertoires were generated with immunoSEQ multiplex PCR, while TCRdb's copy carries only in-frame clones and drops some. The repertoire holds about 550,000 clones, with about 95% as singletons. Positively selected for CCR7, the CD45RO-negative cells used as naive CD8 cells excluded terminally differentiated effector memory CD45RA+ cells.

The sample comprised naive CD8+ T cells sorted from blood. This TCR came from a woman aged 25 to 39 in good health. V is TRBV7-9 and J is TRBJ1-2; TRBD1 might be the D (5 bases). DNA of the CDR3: TGTGCCAGCAGCTCCGCGGCAGGGCCCTGGAGCCCTTATGGCTACACCTTC. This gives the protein CASSSAAGPWSPYGYTF.